This T cell receptor beta chain was captured in a study of cytomegalovirus exposure and HLA in healthy donors. Germline lookup yields CDR1 MNHEY and CDR2 SMNVEV (reference sequence). The germline V and J ends were trimmed by 4 bases and 2 bases, with 19 bases remaining between them. The CDR3 is made up of 17 amino acids. PCR used 60 Vbeta primers and 13 Jbeta primers. Original analysis: Later reanalysis found 80 million or so unique TCR beta chains, around 9.9 million of them shared. Here immunoSEQ multiplex PCR was the method, and the copy in TCRdb shows in-frame clones only, minus some. Clone size and V and J calls were adopted from that table, with D and trimming inferred from the DNA. The repertoire holds approximately 150,000 clones, with less than 85% as singletons. Note on this clone: The antigen is not known.

General study findings and limits: Certain sequence variants were highly shared and formed a cluster, and this cluster was likely a sequencing artifact. A later look showed TCR association rates differing by HLA locus, highest for DRB1 and lowest for HLA-C.

The chain has TRBV27 and TRBJ2-3; maybe TRBD2 (6 bases). The receptor was isolated from a man aged 35 to 55 in good health and CMV-seronegative. Material: PBMCs. CDR3: CASSSLRDLGVTDTQYF. The DNA for the CDR3 is TGTGCCAGCAGTTCCCTCCGGGACTTGGGGGTCACAGATACGCAGTATTTT.